Listed here are 20 T cell receptor beta chains from one sample, sequenced in a study of T cell responses to AZD1222 COVID-19 vaccine. Method: immunoSEQ multiplex PCR; TCRdb's copy keeps in-frame clones and lacks some. The table records tens of thousands of clones, approximately 86% of them present only once. Material: peripheral blood, obtained on day 0 of AZD1222 vaccination. These receptors were collected from an adult in good health.

The gene calls are TRBV3-1 (or the pseudogene TRBV3-2) and TRBJ1-1; D unresolved. CDR3 length equals 15 residues. Germline loops: CDR1 LGHDT, CDR2 YNNKEL (reference sequence). Between the trimmed V and J ends, which lost 1 base and 1 base, there was a span of 10 bases. Here the CDR3 DNA reads TGTGCCAGCAGCCAAGGAAAAATCCGGAACACTGAAGCTTTCTTT. Encoded protein: CASSQGKIRNTEAFF.

This clone was seen a few times. This rearrangement joins TRBV6-1 to TRBJ2-7; D might be TRBD1 (5 bases). The CDR3 loop spans 12 amino acids. Trimming left V 5 bases short and J 3 bases short, with 8 bases between. Looked up from germline, CDR1 is MNHNS and CDR2 is SASEGT. The CDR3 nucleotides are TGTGCCAGCAGTAGACAGTACTACGAGCAGTACTTC. Residues: CASSRQYYEQYF.

The V and J genes are TRBV5-1 and TRBJ2-3; 9 bases are shared with TRBD2. The ends lost 0 bases at V and 5 bases at J; junction bases unmatched: 4. Germline V gives CDR1 SGHRS, CDR2 YFSETQ. CDR3 length: 15 amino acids. The CDR3 loop reads CASSLDSGSGDTQYF. Written as DNA, the CDR3 is TGCGCCAGCAGCTTGGATAGCGGGAGCGGAGATACGCAGTATTTT.

The chain links TRBV5-1 to TRBJ2-7; 13 bases are shared with TRBD2. The V segment lost 4 bases and the J segment 2 bases; nucleotides outside the gene matches: 15. The CDR3 is 19 amino acids. The germline gives CDR1 SGHRS, CDR2 YFSETQ. The CDR3 reads CASSPSHPLLAGGPYEQYF. For the CDR3, the DNA is TGCGCCAGCAGCCCCTCCCACCCCCTACTAGCGGGAGGGCCCTACGAGCAGTACTTC.

The V call is TRBV18, the J call TRBJ2-1; 8 nucleotides agree with TRBD1. V lost 0 bases and J lost 3; bases outside the gene matches: 1. The CDR3 consists of 15 residues. Germline CDR1 reads KGHSH; CDR2 reads LQKENI. This CDR3 is CASSPPGTGYNEQFF. The CDR3 DNA sequence: TGTGCCAGCTCACCACCCGGGACAGGCTACAATGAGCAGTTCTTC.

The chain couples TRBV12-5 to TRBJ2-2, with unresolved D. The V end was cut by 0 bases, the J end by 5 bases, with 13 bases between. This CDR3 spans 16 amino acids. Germline V lookup: CDR1 LGHNT, CDR2 FRNRAP. The CDR3: CASGLVVSRWTGELFF. CDR3 nucleotides: TGTGCTAGTGGTTTGGTCGTAAGTAGGTGGACCGGGGAGCTGTTTTTT.

This chain connects TRBV11-3 to TRBJ2-1, with 9 positions matching TRBD1. CDR1 and CDR2 (germline): SGHNT, YENEEA. CDR3 size: 14 residues. Trimming cost V 1 base and J 8 bases; bases outside gene matches: 3. The CDR3 sequence is CASSLVGQGDEQFF. DNA of the CDR3: TGTGCCAGCAGCTTAGTGGGACAGGGCGATGAGCAGTTCTTC.

This clone was picked up a small number of times. The J gene is TRBJ1-2, the V gene TRBV5-1; TRBD1 aligns across 8 bases. V lost 4 bases and J lost 8; bases outside the gene matches: 4. Germline-derived CDR1 and CDR2 are SGHRS and YFSETQ. CDR3 length: 12 residues. The CDR3: CASSEDRGGYTF. The DNA of the CDR3 is TGCGCCAGCAGCGAAGACAGGGGCGGCTACACCTTC.

The V gene is TRBV11-2, the J gene TRBJ2-1, with D possibly matching TRBD1 (6 bases). Trimming cost V 4 bases and J 3 bases, with 16 bases left between them. Germline loops: CDR1 SGHAT, CDR2 FQNNGV. The CDR3 spans 16 residues. The CDR3 DNA follows: TGTGCCAGCAGCTCCTTCAGGGGATTATTCTACAATGAGCAGTTCTTC. Translating it yields CASSSFRGLFYNEQFF.

V usage is TRBV5-4 and J usage is TRBJ2-5; a weak D match, TRBD2 (5 bases). CDR1 and CDR2 (germline): SGHNT, YYREEE (reference sequence). The V gene lost 1 base and the J gene lost 5 bases, with 9 bases spanning the gap. The CDR3 spans 13 residues. This CDR3 reads CASSLKSGETQYF. CDR3 DNA sequence: TGTGCCAGCAGCTTGAAATCGGGGGAGACCCAGTACTTC.

This clone was picked up one time. CDR3 sequence reads: CASSFIGAYNEQFF. CDR3 nucleotide sequence: TGTGCCAGCAGCTTTATAGGGGCCTACAATGAGCAGTTCTTC. The chain combines TRBV7-9 with TRBJ2-1; the D gene is possibly TRBD1 (5 bases). This CDR3 is built from 14 residues. V was pared by 3 bases and J by 2 bases, with 8 bases between. From germline, CDR1 is SEHNR and CDR2 FQNEAQ (reference sequence).

The V and J genes are TRBV23-1 and TRBJ2-1; D perhaps matches TRBD1 (6 bases). TRBV23-1 is an ORF for which the function is uncertain. The CDR3 is 17 residues long. The V and J ends lost 2 bases and 6 bases respectively, with 20 bases between them. The CDR3: CASSQPTPGHKTNEQFF. Here the CDR3 DNA reads TGCGCCAGCAGTCAACCCACTCCGGGACACAAAACCAATGAGCAGTTCTTC.

The chain combines TRBV6-2 or TRBV6-3 with TRBJ2-7, with TRBD2 matching over 7 bases. CDR3 size: 15 residues. Germline V CDR1 and CDR2: MNHEY, SVGEGT. V lost 0 bases, J lost 2 bases, and 4 bases stayed unmatched. CDR3 nucleotide sequence: TGTGCCAGCAGTTACTCGACTAGCATCACCTACGAGCAGTACTTC. This encodes CASSYSTSITYEQYF.

This clone appeared a few times. The chain employs TRBV2 and TRBJ1-5, with D perhaps matching TRBD1 (5 bases). There are 11 residues in the CDR3. Looked up from germline, CDR1 is SNHLY and CDR2 is FYNNEI. The germline V and J ends were trimmed by 4 bases and 8 bases, with 6 bases remaining between them. The CDR3 nucleotides are TGTGCCAGCAGTGGGGGGGAGCCCCAGCATTTT. This sequence encodes CASSGGEPQHF.

The V gene is TRBV7-9, the J gene TRBJ1-1; D is possibly TRBD1 (5 bases). This CDR3 has 12 residues. In germline, CDR1 is SEHNR, CDR2 FQNEAQ (reference sequence). With 5 bases removed from V and 7 bases from J, the gap between germline ends came to 11 bases. The DNA of the CDR3 is TGTGCCAGCAGCCCCCGGGACGGTGAAGCTTTCTTT. The encoded protein is CASSPRDGEAFF.

In nucleotides, the CDR3 is TGTGCCTGGAGTCCGAAAGGAGGACAGACCTACGAGCAGTACTTC. Protein product: CAWSPKGGQTYEQYF. The V call is TRBV30, the J call TRBJ2-7; possible D gene TRBD1, 6 bases. The CDR3 spans 15 residues. The V gene lost 2 bases and the J gene lost 2 bases, with 16 bases spanning the gap. Germline values: CDR1 GTSNPN, CDR2 SVGIG (reference sequence).

This chain uses TRBV20-1 with TRBJ2-5; perhaps TRBD1 as D (6 bases). This CDR3 contains 11 residues. Germline CDR1 and CDR2: DFQATT and SNEGSKA (reference sequence). V was cut by 7 bases and J by 2 bases, with 8 bases left in between. The CDR3 region is CSGGQQETQYF. The CDR3 DNA follows: TGCAGTGGGGGGCAGCAAGAGACCCAGTACTTC.

This chain joins TRBV7-9 and TRBJ1-1; D is unresolved. Between the trimmed V and J ends, which lost 7 bases and 5 bases, there was a span of 14 bases. CDR3 length: 13 amino acids. Germline CDR1 and CDR2: SEHNR and FQNEAQ (reference sequence). The CDR3 region has the DNA TGTGCCAGCACCGAGACCAGAAGGACTGAAGCTTTCTTT. Amino acid sequence: CASTETRRTEAFF.

This rearrangement joins TRBV4-2 to TRBJ2-2; D is undetermined. There are 14 residues in the CDR3. Looked up from germline, CDR1 is LGHNA and CDR2 is YNFKEQ. V lost 1 base and J lost 4, with 7 bases in between. The CDR3 nucleotides read TGTGCCAGCAGCCAAGTGTTTGGCACCGGGGAGCTGTTTTTT. This codes for CASSQVFGTGELFF.

With regard to this clone: In the same sample, other DNA sequences code for this CDR3. The rearrangement links TRBV4-1 to TRBJ2-3; TRBD1 matches at 10 bases. Germline-derived CDR1 and CDR2 are MGHRA and YSYEKL. V was clipped by 4 bases and J by 6 bases; unmatched bases: 7. The CDR3 has 15 amino acids. The CDR3, as DNA: TGCGCCAGCAGCCGGTCGGGACAGGGGACCGATACGCAGTATTTT. Translating it yields CASSRSGQGTDTQYF.